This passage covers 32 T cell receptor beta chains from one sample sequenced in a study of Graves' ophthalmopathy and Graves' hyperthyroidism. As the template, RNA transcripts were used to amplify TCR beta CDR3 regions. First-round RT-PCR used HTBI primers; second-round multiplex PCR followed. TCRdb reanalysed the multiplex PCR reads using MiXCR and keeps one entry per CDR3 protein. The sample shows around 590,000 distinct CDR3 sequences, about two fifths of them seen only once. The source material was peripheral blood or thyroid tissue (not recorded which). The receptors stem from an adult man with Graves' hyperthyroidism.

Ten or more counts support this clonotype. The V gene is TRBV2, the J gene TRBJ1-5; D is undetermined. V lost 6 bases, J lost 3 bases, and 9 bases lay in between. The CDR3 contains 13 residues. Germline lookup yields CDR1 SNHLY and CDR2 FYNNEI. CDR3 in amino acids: CASSPALNQPQHF. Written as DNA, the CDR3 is TGTGCCAGCAGCCCCGCCCTCAATCAGCCCCAGCATTTT.

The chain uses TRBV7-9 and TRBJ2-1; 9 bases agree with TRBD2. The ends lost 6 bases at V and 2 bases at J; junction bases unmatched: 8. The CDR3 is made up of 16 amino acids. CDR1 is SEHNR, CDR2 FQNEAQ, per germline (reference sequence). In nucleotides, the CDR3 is TGTGCCAGCAGTCCTCTAGGCGGGAGGGCCTACAATGAGCAGTTCTTC. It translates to CASSPLGGRAYNEQFF. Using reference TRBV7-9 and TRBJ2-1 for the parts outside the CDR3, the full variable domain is DTGVSQNPRHKITKRGQNVTFRCDPISEHNRLYWYRQTLGQGPEFLTYFQNEAQLEKSRLLSDRFSAERPKGSFSTLEIQRTEQGDSAMYLCASSPLGGRAYNEQFFGPGTRLTVL.

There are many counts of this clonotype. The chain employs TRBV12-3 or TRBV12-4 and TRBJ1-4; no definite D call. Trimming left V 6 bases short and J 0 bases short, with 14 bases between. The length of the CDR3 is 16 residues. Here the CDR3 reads CASSLGVGATNEKLFF. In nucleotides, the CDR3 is TGTGCCAGCAGCCTCGGCGTAGGAGCAACTAATGAAAAACTGTTTTTT.

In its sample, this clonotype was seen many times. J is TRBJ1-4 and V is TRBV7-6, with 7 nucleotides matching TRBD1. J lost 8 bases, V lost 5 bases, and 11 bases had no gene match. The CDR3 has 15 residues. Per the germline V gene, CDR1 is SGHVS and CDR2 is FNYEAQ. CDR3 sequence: CASSRKRQGVEKLFF. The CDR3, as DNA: TGTGCCAGCAGCCGCAAACGACAGGGAGTCGAAAAACTGTTTTTT.

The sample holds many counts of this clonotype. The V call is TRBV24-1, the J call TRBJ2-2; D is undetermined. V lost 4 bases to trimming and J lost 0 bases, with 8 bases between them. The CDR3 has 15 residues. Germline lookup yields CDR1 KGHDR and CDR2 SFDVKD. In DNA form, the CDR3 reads TGTGCCACCAGTGACCCAGGAGCGAACACCGGGGAGCTGTTTTTT. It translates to CATSDPGANTGELFF.

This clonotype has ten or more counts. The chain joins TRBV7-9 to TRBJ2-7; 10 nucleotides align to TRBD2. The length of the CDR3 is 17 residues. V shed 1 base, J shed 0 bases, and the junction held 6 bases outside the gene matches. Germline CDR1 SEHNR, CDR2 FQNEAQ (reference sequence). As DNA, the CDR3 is TGTGCCAGCAGCTTAGGGGGGGCTAGCGGGAGCTCCTACGAGCAGTACTTC. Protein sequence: CASSLGGASGSSYEQYF. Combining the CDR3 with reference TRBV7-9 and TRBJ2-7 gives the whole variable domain DTGVSQNPRHKITKRGQNVTFRCDPISEHNRLYWYRQTLGQGPEFLTYFQNEAQLEKSRLLSDRFSAERPKGSFSTLEIQRTEQGDSAMYLCASSLGGASGSSYEQYFGPGTRLTVT.

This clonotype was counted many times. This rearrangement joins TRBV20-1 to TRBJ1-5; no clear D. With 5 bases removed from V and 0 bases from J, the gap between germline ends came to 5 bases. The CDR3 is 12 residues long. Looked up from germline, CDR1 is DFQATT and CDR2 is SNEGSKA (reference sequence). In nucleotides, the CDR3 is TGCAGTGCTGGGGATAGCAATCAGCCCCAGCATTTT. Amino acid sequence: CSAGDSNQPQHF.

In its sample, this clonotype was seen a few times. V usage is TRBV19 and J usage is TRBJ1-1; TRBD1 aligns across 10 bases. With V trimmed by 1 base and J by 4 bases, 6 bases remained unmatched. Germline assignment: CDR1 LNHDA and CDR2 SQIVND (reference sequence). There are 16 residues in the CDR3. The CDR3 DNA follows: TGTGCCAGTAGTATAGCTTGGACAGGGGGGATCACTGAAGCTTTCTTT. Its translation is CASSIAWTGGITEAFF.

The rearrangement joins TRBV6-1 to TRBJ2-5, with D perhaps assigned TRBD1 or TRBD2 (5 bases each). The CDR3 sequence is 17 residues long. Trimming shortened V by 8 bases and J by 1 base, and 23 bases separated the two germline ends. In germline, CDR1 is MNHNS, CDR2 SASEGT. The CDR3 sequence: CASSPIRRGATQETQYF. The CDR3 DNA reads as TGTGCCAGCTCACCAATTCGCCGAGGGGCGACCCAAGAGACCCAGTACTTC.

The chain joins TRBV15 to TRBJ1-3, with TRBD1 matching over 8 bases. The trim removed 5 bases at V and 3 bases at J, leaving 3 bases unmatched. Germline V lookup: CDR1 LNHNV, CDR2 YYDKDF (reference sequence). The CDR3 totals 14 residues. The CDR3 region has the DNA TGTGCCACCAGCGGCGACAGGGGTGGAAACACCATATATTTT. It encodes CATSGDRGGNTIYF.

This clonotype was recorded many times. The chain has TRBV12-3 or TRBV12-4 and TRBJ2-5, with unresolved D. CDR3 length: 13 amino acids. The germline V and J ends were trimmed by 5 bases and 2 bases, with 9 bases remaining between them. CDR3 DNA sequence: TGTGCCAGCAGTCGGACGGATCAAGAGACCCAGTACTTC. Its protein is CASSRTDQETQYF.

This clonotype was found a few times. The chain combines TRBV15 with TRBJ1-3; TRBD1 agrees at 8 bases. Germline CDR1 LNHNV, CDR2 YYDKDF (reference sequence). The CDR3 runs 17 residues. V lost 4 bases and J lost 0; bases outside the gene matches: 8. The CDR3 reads CATSNNRGYSSGNTIYF. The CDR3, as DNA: TGTGCCACCAGCAACAACAGGGGGTACTCCTCTGGAAACACCATATATTTT.

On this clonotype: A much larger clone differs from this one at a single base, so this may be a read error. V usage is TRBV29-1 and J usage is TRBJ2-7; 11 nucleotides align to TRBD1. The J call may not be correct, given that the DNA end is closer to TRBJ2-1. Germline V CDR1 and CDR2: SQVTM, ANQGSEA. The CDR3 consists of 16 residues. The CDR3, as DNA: TGCAGTGCCCTTCTGGACAGGGGGCATTCCATCTACGAGCAGTTCTTC. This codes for CSALLDRGHSIYEQFF.

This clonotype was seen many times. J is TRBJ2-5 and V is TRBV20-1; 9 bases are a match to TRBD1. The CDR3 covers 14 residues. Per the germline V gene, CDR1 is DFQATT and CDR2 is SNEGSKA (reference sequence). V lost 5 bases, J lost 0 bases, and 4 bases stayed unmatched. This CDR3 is CSADRTGDQETQYF. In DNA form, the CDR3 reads TGCAGTGCTGATCGGACAGGGGACCAAGAGACCCAGTACTTC.

CDR3 sequence reads: CASSLTQGQETQHF. The CDR3 DNA reads TGTGCCAGCAGCTTAACCCAGGGACAAGAGACCCAGCATTTT. The rearrangement uses TRBV7-9 and TRBJ1-5; D is perhaps TRBD1 (6 bases). CDR3 length equals 14 residues. Between the trimmed V and J ends, which lost 2 bases and 11 bases, there was a span of 16 bases. CDR1 and CDR2 (germline): SEHNR, FQNEAQ (reference sequence).

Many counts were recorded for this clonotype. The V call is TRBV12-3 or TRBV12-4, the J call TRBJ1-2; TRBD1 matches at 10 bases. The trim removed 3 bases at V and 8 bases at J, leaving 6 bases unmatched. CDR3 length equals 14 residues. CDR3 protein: CASSLTGGGTGYTF. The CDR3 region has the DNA TGTGCCAGCAGTTTGACAGGGGGCGGAACCGGCTACACCTTC.

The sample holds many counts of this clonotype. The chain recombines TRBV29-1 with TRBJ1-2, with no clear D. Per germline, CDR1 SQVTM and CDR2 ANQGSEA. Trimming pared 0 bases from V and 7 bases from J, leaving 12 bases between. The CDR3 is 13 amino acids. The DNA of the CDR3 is TGCAGCGTTGAAGAGGACCCAGCGCGTGGCTACACCTTC. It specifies CSVEEDPARGYTF.

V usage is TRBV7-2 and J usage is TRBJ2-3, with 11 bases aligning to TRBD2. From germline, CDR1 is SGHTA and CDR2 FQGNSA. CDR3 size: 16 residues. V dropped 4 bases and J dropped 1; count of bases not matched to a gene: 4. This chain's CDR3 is CASSSQLAGGTDTQYF. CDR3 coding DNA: TGTGCCAGCAGCTCCCAACTAGCGGGGGGCACAGATACGCAGTATTTT.

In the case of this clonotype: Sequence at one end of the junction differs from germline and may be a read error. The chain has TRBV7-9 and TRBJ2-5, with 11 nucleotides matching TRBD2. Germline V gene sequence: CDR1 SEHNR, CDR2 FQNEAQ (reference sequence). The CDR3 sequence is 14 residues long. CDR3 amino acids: CASSLAGGRGTQYF. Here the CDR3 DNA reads TGTGCCAGCAGTTTAGCGGGGGGGCGCGGGACCCAGTACTTC.

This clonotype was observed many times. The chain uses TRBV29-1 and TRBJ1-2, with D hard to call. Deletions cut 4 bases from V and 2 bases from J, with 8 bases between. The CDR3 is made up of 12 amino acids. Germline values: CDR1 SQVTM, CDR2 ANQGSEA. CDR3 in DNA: TGCAGCGTTGGCGCGGCGAACTATGGCTACACCTTC. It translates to CSVGAANYGYTF. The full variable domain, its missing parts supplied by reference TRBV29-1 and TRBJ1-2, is SAVISQKPSRDICQRGTSLTIQCQVDSQVTMMFWYRQQPGQSLTLIATANQGSEATYESGFVIDKFPISRPNLTFSTLTVSNMSPEDSSIYLCSVGAANYGYTFGSGTRLTVV.

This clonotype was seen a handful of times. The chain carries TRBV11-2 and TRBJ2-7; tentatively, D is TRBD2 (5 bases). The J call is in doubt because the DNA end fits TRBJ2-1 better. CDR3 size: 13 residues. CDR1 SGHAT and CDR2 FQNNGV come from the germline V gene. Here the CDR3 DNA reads TGTGCCAGCAGACCCTTCGGAGGAGGAGAGCAGTTCTTC. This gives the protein CASRPFGGGEQFF.

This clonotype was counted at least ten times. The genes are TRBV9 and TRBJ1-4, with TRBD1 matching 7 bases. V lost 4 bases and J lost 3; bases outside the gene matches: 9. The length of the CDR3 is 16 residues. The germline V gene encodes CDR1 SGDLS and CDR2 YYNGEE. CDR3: CASSQEQGTANEKLFF. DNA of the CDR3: TGTGCCAGCAGCCAAGAACAAGGGACAGCTAATGAAAAACTGTTTTTT.

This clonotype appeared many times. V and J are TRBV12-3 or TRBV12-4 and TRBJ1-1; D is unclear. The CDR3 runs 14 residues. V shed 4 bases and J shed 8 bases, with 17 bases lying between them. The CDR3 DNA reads TGTGCCAGCAGTTCCCCCCCCGAAGGTGGGGAAGCTTTCTTT. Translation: CASSSPPEGGEAFF.

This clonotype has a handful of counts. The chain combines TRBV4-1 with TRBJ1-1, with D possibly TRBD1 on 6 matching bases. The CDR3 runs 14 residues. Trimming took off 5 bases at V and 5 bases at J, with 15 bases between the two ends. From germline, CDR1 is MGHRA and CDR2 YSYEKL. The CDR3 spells CASSFGGGGTEAFF. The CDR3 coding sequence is TGCGCCAGCAGCTTCGGAGGGGGGGGAACTGAAGCTTTCTTT.

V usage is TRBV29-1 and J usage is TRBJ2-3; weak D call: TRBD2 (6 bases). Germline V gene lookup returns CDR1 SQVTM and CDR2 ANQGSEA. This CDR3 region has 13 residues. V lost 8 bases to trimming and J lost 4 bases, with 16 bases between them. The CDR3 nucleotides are TGCAGCCCCGCGAGGGACTTCGCAGATACGCAGTATTTT. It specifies CSPARDFADTQYF.

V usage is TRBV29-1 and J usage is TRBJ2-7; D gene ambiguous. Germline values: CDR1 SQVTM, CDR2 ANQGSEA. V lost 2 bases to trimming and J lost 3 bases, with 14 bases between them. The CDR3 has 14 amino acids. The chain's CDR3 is CSVERPTGDYEQYF. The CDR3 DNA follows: TGCAGCGTTGAAAGGCCAACCGGTGACTACGAGCAGTACTTC.

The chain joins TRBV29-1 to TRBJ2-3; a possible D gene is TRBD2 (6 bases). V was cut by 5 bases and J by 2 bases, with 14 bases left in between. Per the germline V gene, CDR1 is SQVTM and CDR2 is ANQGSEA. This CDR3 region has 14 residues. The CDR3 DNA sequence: TGCAGCGTTCCGAAGCCTAGCGACACAGATACGCAGTATTTT. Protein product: CSVPKPSDTDTQYF.

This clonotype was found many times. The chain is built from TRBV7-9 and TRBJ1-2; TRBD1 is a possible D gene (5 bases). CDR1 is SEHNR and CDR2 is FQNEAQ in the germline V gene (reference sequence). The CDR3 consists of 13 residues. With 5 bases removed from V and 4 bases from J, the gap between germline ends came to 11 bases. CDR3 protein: CASSKGPLYGYTF. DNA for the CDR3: TGTGCCAGCAGCAAGGGACCTCTCTATGGCTACACCTTC.

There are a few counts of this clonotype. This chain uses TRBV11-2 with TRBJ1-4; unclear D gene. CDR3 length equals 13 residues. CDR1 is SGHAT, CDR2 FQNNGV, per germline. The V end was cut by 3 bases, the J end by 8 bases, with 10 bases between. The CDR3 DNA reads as TGTGCCAGCAGCTTGGTAGTAGGGGAAAAACTGTTTTTT. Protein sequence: CASSLVVGEKLFF.

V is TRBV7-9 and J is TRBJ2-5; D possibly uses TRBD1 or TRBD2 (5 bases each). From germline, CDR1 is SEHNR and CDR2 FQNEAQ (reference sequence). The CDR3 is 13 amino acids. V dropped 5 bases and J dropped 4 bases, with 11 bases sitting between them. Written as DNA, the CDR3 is TGTGCCAGCAGCCCCTCCGGGACAGAGACCCAGTACTTC. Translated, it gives CASSPSGTETQYF.

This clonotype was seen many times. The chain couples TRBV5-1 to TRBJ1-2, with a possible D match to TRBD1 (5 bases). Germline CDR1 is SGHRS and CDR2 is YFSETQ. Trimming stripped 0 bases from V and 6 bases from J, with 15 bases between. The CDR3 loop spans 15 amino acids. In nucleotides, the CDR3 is TGCGCCAGCAGCTTGGCCGGCAGGGAGAGGGATGGCTACACCTTC. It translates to CASSLAGRERDGYTF.

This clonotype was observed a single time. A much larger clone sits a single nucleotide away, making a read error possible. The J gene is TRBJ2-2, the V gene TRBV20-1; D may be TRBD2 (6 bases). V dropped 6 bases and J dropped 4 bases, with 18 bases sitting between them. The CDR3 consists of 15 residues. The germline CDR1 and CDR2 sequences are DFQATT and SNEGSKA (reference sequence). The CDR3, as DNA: TGCAGTGCCAGATCCTTGGCGGGAACCACCGGGGAGCTGTTTTTT. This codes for CSARSLAGTTGELFF.